This TCR beta chain comes out of a study of shared clonotypes between healthy human individuals. Sequencing used immunoSEQ multiplex PCR; TCRdb keeps in-frame clones, though not all of them. The data hold under 2,500,000 clones, with almost 96% observed a single time. Germline loops: CDR1 SNHLY, CDR2 FYNNEI. J was trimmed by 0 bases and V by 7 bases; bases with no gene match: 8. CDR3 size: 15 residues. About this clone: As yet, its antigen is unknown.

Study-wide results and limits: Apart from blood, nothing was sampled; tissue repertoires likely differ.

The V gene is TRBV2, the J gene TRBJ2-7; 8 nucleotides align to TRBD2. This clonotype was sampled from a young man in good health. The material sequenced was naive CD4+ T cells sorted from blood. Subset of the sample: CD45RA+ positively selected. CDR3 residues: CASTRGLGSSYEQYF. The CDR3 nucleotides are TGTGCCAGCACCAGGGGACTAGGTTCCTCCTACGAGCAGTACTTC.